This record covers a single T cell receptor beta chain. The antigen remains unidentified. CDR3 length: 14 residues. CDR1 is LNHNV and CDR2 is YYDKDF in the germline V gene (reference sequence). J was trimmed by 11 bases and V by 3 bases; bases with no gene match: 12. 60 Vbeta and 13 Jbeta primers were used in PCR. Some clones are missing from TCRdb's copy, which holds only in-frame ones; the method was immunoSEQ multiplex PCR. Of about 270,000 clones in the sample, 86% were seen once. The entry originates in a study of cytomegalovirus exposure and HLA in healthy donors. Study context: Assignment to the Caucasian-associated ancestry cluster applied to roughly 80% of the approximately 400 genotyped donors. Study results and limitations: Several top significant clusters appeared, in a later analysis, to be linked to common viral pathogens.

Sequenced material: PBMCs. The sequence was collected from a man aged 40-50 years in good health and CMV-seropositive. The chain couples TRBV15 to TRBJ2-7, with 8 bases that match TRBD2. DNA for the CDR3: TGTGCCACCAGCAGGGGGACTAGACAAGATAAGGAGTACTTC. It codes for CATSRGTRQDKEYF.